The 6 T cell receptor beta chains below come from one sample, sequenced in a study of shared clonotypes between healthy human individuals. The table came from immunoSEQ multiplex PCR; TCRdb's copy has only in-frame clones and leaves some out. The table lists 650,000 to 800,000 clones, 90% to 95% of them singletons. Cells designated naive CD8 were CD45RO-negative and were positively selected for CCR7, with terminally differentiated effector memory CD45RA+ cells excluded. Sequencing was performed on naive CD8+ T cells sorted from blood. The receptors were gathered from a man aged 25-45 years in good health.

The chain combines TRBV14 with TRBJ2-7, with 7 bases aligning to TRBD1. This CDR3 spans 14 amino acids. The J segment lost 0 bases and the V segment lost 4 bases, leaving 3 bases of the junction unmatched. CDR1 is SGHDN, CDR2 FVKESK, per germline. The CDR3 loop is CASSPRDSSYEQYF. The DNA for the CDR3 is TGTGCCAGCAGCCCCCGGGACAGCTCCTACGAGCAGTACTTC.

The CDR3 DNA is TGCAGCGCCTCGGACAATTCGAACACCGGGGAGCTGTTTTTT. Its protein product is CSASDNSNTGELFF. The chain carries TRBV29-1 and TRBJ2-2; D is perhaps TRBD1 (5 bases). V lost 7 bases and J 0 bases, leaving 12 bases between the germline ends. CDR3 length equals 14 residues. Germline V CDR1 and CDR2: SQVTM, ANQGSEA.

The chain carries TRBV9 and TRBJ1-2; no clear D. The length of the CDR3 is 18 residues. Trimming left V 2 bases short and J 6 bases short, with 26 bases between. The germline gives CDR1 SGDLS, CDR2 YYNGEE. The CDR3 DNA reads as TGTGCCAGCAGCGTTAGAGGTACGACTGCCTTGGTATCAGATGGCTACACCTTC. This encodes CASSVRGTTALVSDGYTF.

The J gene is TRBJ2-6, the V gene TRBV11-2, with a tentative D call TRBD1 (6 bases). CDR1 is SGHAT, CDR2 FQNNGV, per germline. With 0 bases removed from V and 0 bases from J, the gap between germline ends came to 15 bases. The CDR3 consists of 19 residues. CDR3 in amino acids: CASSLDSDRILSGANVLTF. DNA for the CDR3: TGTGCCAGCAGCTTAGATAGCGACAGGATACTCTCTGGGGCCAACGTCCTGACTTTC.

This chain uses TRBV5-4 with TRBJ2-7; D may match TRBD1 or TRBD2 (6 bases each). Germline lookup yields CDR1 SGHNT and CDR2 YYREEE (reference sequence). Trimming removed 1 base from V and 2 bases from J, with 16 bases in between. CDR3 length: 16 residues. The DNA for the CDR3 is TGTGCCAGCAGCTTGCTTAAGACAGGAGGGGCCTACGAGCAGTACTTC. This encodes CASSLLKTGGAYEQYF.

The chain couples TRBV10-2 to TRBJ2-7; D is ambiguous. Germline loops: CDR1 WSHSY, CDR2 SAAADI. This CDR3 spans 15 amino acids. The germline V and J ends were trimmed by 6 bases and 5 bases, with 20 bases remaining between them. The CDR3 coding sequence is TGCGCCAGCAGGACAATTGGCACCCCGGGCGACGAGCAGTACTTC. As protein: CASRTIGTPGDEQYF.